Below are 8 T cell receptor beta chains sequenced from a single sample in a study of blood T cells in healthy people across ages. It was with a sample-barcoded 5' primer and a J-beta primer mix that a second PCR of roughly 7 to 12 cycles was run. Each CDR3 protein gets one entry after TCRdb re-called the 5' RACE reads with MiXCR. Of 780,000 or so distinct CDR3 sequences listed, 25% are singletons. The data were also submitted as part of a second study, on T cells of mothers and their children.

Sequences were obtained from blood. These receptors all come from a boy younger than 18 in good health.

J is TRBJ1-4 and V is TRBV7-9; 10 positions agree with TRBD1. The CDR3 spans 13 residues. The junction had 10 bases not matched to a gene; V was cut back by 5 bases and J by 16 bases. Germline lookup yields CDR1 SEHNR and CDR2 FQNEAQ (reference sequence). The CDR3 DNA sequence: TGTGCCAGCAGCGAGATAGGGACAGGGGTATCGTTTTTT. Translation gives CASSEIGTGVSFF.

This chain connects TRBV29-1 to TRBJ2-1, with TRBD1 matching over 11 bases. CDR1 is SQVTM, CDR2 ANQGSEA, per germline. V was pared by 7 bases and J by 10 bases, with 6 bases of the junction left unmatched. The CDR3 contains 12 residues. CDR3 region: CSAGQGAGEQFF. The CDR3 DNA is TGCAGCGCCGGACAGGGGGCTGGGGAGCAGTTCTTC.

The rearrangement links TRBV6-2 or TRBV6-3 to TRBJ1-5; D is ambiguous. Trimming removed 6 bases from V and 0 bases from J, with 9 bases in between. CDR1 MNHEY and CDR2 SVGEGT come from the germline V gene. CDR3 length equals 14 residues. CDR3 sequence (DNA): TGTGCCAGCAGCCCTGCCTATAGCAATCAGCCCCAGCATTTT. This encodes CASSPAYSNQPQHF.

This chain uses TRBV9 with TRBJ2-5; no clear D gene. The CDR3 extends over 13 amino acids. Trimming removed 3 bases at V and 9 bases at J, with 15 bases between. The germline V gene encodes CDR1 SGDLS and CDR2 YYNGEE. The CDR3 sequence is CASSAGRDEAQYF. CDR3 bases: TGTGCCAGCAGCGCCGGACGAGATGAGGCCCAGTACTTC.

This chain connects TRBV10-3 to TRBJ2-5, with 7 positions matching TRBD2. Near its end, the DNA agrees better with TRBJ2-1, so the J call may be wrong. Germline CDR1 is ENHRY and CDR2 is SYGVKD. This CDR3 has 11 residues. CDR3 sequence: CALGGGNEQFF. The DNA of the CDR3 is TGTGCCCTGGGGGGAGGGAACGAGCAGTTCTTC.

The V call is TRBV19, the J call TRBJ1-1; D remains ambiguous. The CDR3 covers 15 residues. Trimming removed 6 bases from V and 0 bases from J, with 14 bases in between. Germline-derived CDR1 and CDR2 are LNHDA and SQIVND (reference sequence). The CDR3 sequence: CASSRADIMNTEAFF. The CDR3 region has the DNA TGTGCCAGTAGCCGGGCAGATATCATGAACACTGAAGCTTTCTTT.

The chain couples TRBV4-3 to TRBJ1-2; 7 nucleotides line up with TRBD1. CDR1 and CDR2 (germline): LGHNA, YSLEER. The CDR3 is 15 amino acids. V trimming: 1 base; J trimming: 4 bases; junction bases outside the gene matches: 6. The CDR3 spells CASSQVMAGGYGYTF. The CDR3 bases are TGCGCCAGCAGCCAAGTAATGGCAGGGGGCTATGGCTACACCTTC.

This clonotype was observed a handful of times. Possible read error: a much larger clone is one base away. The V call is TRBV9, the J call TRBJ2-3, with TRBD2 matching 9 bases. The V gene end was trimmed by 0 bases and the J gene end by 1 base; junction bases not matched to a gene: 0. Germline-derived CDR1 and CDR2 are SGDLS and YYNGEE. The CDR3 is made up of 15 amino acids. The CDR3 nucleotides are TGTGCCAGCAGCGTAGGGACTAGCGGCACAGATACGCAGTATTTT. Amino acids: CASSVGTSGTDTQYF.